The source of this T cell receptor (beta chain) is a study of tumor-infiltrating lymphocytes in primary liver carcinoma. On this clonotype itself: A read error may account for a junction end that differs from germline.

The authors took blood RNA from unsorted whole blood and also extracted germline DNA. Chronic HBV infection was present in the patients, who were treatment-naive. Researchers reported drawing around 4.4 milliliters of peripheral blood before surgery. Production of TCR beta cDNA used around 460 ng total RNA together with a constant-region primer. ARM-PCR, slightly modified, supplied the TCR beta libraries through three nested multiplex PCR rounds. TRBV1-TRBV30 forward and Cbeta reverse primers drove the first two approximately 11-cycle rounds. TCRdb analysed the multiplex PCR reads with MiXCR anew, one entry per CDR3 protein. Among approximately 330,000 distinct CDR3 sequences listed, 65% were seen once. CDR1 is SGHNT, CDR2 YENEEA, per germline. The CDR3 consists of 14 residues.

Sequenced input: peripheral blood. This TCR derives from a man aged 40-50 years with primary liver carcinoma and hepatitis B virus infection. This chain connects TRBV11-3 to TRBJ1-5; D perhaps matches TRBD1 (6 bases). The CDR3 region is CASSQTGPNQSQHF. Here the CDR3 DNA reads TGTGCCAGCAGCCAGACAGGTCCCAATCAGTCCCAGCATTTT.